The 25 T cell receptor beta chains below were found in one sample sequenced in a study of T cells after yellow fever vaccination (dated by TCRdb to the late 2010s). The library was prepared using 5' RACE. Instrument used: Illumina HiSeq 2500. TCRdb applied fastp at Q25 and MiXCR to the public reads, then kept only in-frame beta chains. Entries that share a CDR3 protein sequence are merged under the most common genes and DNA. For this sample the table gives some 670,000 distinct CDR3 sequences, of which roughly an eighth were detected only once. The ten biggest clones cover about 15% of the sample. The treatment or condition label for this specimen denotes: live attenuated yellow fever vaccine strain. The source material was PBMCs, sampled on the day of the yellow fever booster vaccination. The receptor source for this set is a man aged 30-40 years who received the YFV17D yellow fever vaccine.

This clonotype was detected only a few times. The chain combines TRBV29-1 with TRBJ2-4, with D tentatively TRBD1 (6 bases). CDR1 SQVTM and CDR2 ANQGSEA come from the germline V gene. The CDR3 spans 18 residues. The germline V and J ends were trimmed by 1 base and 3 bases, with 22 bases remaining between them. This CDR3 reads CSVEGGRGPEFVKNIQYF. CDR3 coding DNA: TGCAGCGTTGAAGGAGGCAGGGGTCCTGAGTTTGTCAAAAACATTCAGTACTTC.

In its sample, this clonotype was seen a few times. This chain links TRBV9 with TRBJ2-1, with D perhaps matching TRBD2 (6 bases). The V end was cut by 0 bases, the J end by 6 bases, with 16 bases between. CDR1 is SGDLS and CDR2 is YYNGEE in the germline V gene. CDR3 length equals 16 residues. The CDR3 DNA reads as TGTGCCAGCAGCGTAGGATCAGGGTTGGGGGGCAATGAGCAGTTCTTC. Protein sequence: CASSVGSGLGGNEQFF.

This clonotype was found many times. The chain couples TRBV7-2 to TRBJ1-5, with a tentative D call TRBD1 (5 bases). Looked up from germline, CDR1 is SGHTA and CDR2 is FQGNSA. V dropped 6 bases and J dropped 6 bases, with 9 bases sitting between them. CDR3 length: 12 amino acids. CDR3 region: CASSPGGQPQHF. CDR3 nucleotides: TGTGCCAGCAGTCCCGGGGGTCAGCCCCAGCATTTT.

The V gene is TRBV29-1, the J gene TRBJ1-2; TRBD1 agrees at 10 bases. The CDR3 contains 14 residues. V lost 6 bases and J lost 6; bases outside the gene matches: 10. Germline V gene sequence: CDR1 SQVTM, CDR2 ANQGSEA. The CDR3 is CSVPRTGGENGYTF. The CDR3 DNA reads TGCAGCGTACCAAGGACAGGGGGTGAGAATGGCTACACCTTC.

The J gene is TRBJ1-1, the V gene TRBV7-8; a possible D gene is TRBD1 (5 bases). This CDR3 has 14 residues. Trimming removed 7 bases at V and 2 bases at J, with 14 bases between. CDR1 is SGHVS, CDR2 FQNEAQ, per germline. CDR3 residues: CASTLGGINTEAFF. CDR3 nucleotides: TGTGCCAGCACCTTGGGGGGGATAAACACTGAAGCTTTCTTT.

With regard to this clonotype: This may stem from a read error, because a much larger clone lies one nucleotide away. This chain uses TRBV5-1 with TRBJ2-3, with 7 bases lining up with TRBD1. Per the germline V gene, CDR1 is SGHRS and CDR2 is YFSETQ. The V gene end was trimmed by 4 bases and the J gene end by 2 bases; junction bases not matched to a gene: 4. The CDR3 contains 14 residues. This CDR3 reads CASSHGQDTDTQYF. Here the CDR3 DNA reads TGCGCCAGCAGCCACGGACAGGACACAGATACGCAGTATTTT.

J is TRBJ2-4 and V is TRBV18; no clear D gene. Germline loops: CDR1 KGHSH, CDR2 LQKENI. This CDR3 has 12 residues. Deletions cut 2 bases from V and 3 bases from J, with 2 bases between. In nucleotides, the CDR3 is TGTGCCAGCTCACCAAACAAAAACATTCAGTACTTC. Translating it yields CASSPNKNIQYF.

This clonotype has only a few counts. V gene TRBV6-1 combines with J gene TRBJ2-2; D is ambiguous. The CDR3 is 14 amino acids. Germline V gives CDR1 MNHNS, CDR2 SASEGT. V lost 4 bases and J lost 2, with 8 bases in between. CDR3 protein: CASSGQVNTGELFF. In nucleotides, the CDR3 is TGTGCCAGCAGTGGGCAGGTTAACACCGGGGAGCTGTTTTTT.

Concerning this clonotype: The conserved closing phenylalanine or tryptophan is absent in this CDR3, likely reflecting a read error. This chain links TRBV5-5 with TRBJ2-2; no definite D call. The germline V gene has CDR1 SGHKS and CDR2 YYEKEE (reference sequence). V was pared by 0 bases and J by 9 bases, with 12 bases between. The CDR3 is made up of 14 amino acids. CDR3 coding DNA: TGTGCCAGCAGCTTGGAGGTCTACAGCTGGGAGCTGTTTTGT. It yields the protein CASSLEVYSWELFC.

The table lists this clonotype with a few counts. V usage is TRBV6-2 or TRBV6-3 and J usage is TRBJ2-6, with D unresolved. Deletions cut 5 bases from V and 0 bases from J, with 8 bases between. Germline V gives CDR1 MNHEY, CDR2 SVGEGT. CDR3 length equals 15 residues. CDR3 region: CASSRTDSGANVLTF. DNA of the CDR3: TGTGCCAGCAGTCGAACCGACTCTGGGGCCAACGTCCTGACTTTC.

Only a few counts were recorded for this clonotype. CDR3 DNA: TGTGCCACCACATATGCAGGGGCTGTTGCTAACTATGGCTACACCTTC. It yields the protein CATTYAGAVANYGYTF. This chain joins TRBV10-3 and TRBJ1-2; D is perhaps TRBD1 (6 bases). CDR3 size: 16 residues. Looked up from germline, CDR1 is ENHRY and CDR2 is SYGVKD. The V end was cut by 10 bases, the J end by 0 bases, with 21 bases between.

This clonotype turned up a few times. At one boundary the junction diverges from the germline segment, which might be a read error. The chain recombines TRBV7-2 with TRBJ1-5; D may be TRBD1 (5 bases). CDR1 and CDR2 (germline): SGHTA, FQGNSA. The CDR3 spans 15 residues. The CDR3 coding sequence is TGTGCCAGCAGCAAGGGACCGAGTAGCGATCAGCCCCAGCATTTT. It is translated as CASSKGPSSDQPQHF.

The rearrangement links TRBV7-8 to TRBJ1-6; no definite D call. Germline loops: CDR1 SGHVS, CDR2 FQNEAQ. The CDR3 is 15 amino acids. V gave up 4 bases and J gave up 7 bases, with 14 bases separating them. The CDR3 DNA reads as TGTGCCAGCAGCTCATTTCTAAGGCCCAATTCACCCCTCCACTTT. The encoded protein is CASSSFLRPNSPLHF.

The chain carries TRBV28 and TRBJ2-1; D remains unclear. Trimming cost V 7 bases and J 0 bases, with 16 bases left between them. The CDR3 runs 16 residues. The V gene's germline CDR1 is MDHEN and CDR2 SYDVKM. The CDR3 loop reads CASTVSGTTSYNEQFF. The CDR3 bases are TGTGCCAGCACCGTCTCAGGTACTACCTCCTACAATGAGCAGTTCTTC.

V gene TRBV11-2 combines with J gene TRBJ2-6, with D perhaps matching TRBD1 (5 bases). The CDR3 loop spans 14 amino acids. From germline, CDR1 is SGHAT and CDR2 FQNNGV. Trimming left V 0 bases short and J 7 bases short, with 7 bases between. CDR3 DNA sequence: TGTGCCAGCAGCTTAGATGGACAAGCCAACGTCCTGACTTTC. Its protein product is CASSLDGQANVLTF.

This clonotype was observed at least ten times. The rearrangement joins TRBV24-1 to TRBJ2-3; TRBD2 matches at 8 bases. Germline trimming cut 3 bases from V and 0 bases from J; bases unmatched to any gene: 7. The CDR3 consists of 17 residues. CDR1 and CDR2 from the germline V gene are KGHDR and SFDVKD. The CDR3 DNA reads as TGTGCCACCAGTGATGCGATAGCGGGAACTAGCACAGATACGCAGTATTTT. Amino acids: CATSDAIAGTSTDTQYF.

The sample holds a few counts of this clonotype. The chain joins TRBV7-9 to TRBJ2-3; TRBD2 might be the D (6 bases). This CDR3 spans 12 amino acids. V was shortened by 5 bases and J by 7 bases, with 10 bases between the two germline ends. Germline CDR1 is SEHNR and CDR2 is FQNEAQ (reference sequence). The CDR3, as DNA: TGTGCCAGCAGCAGGACTACCTATACGCAGTATTTT. It translates to CASSRTTYTQYF. The full variable domain, its missing parts supplied by reference TRBV7-9 and TRBJ2-3, is DTGVSQNPRHKITKRGQNVTFRCDPISEHNRLYWYRQTLGQGPEFLTYFQNEAQLEKSRLLSDRFSAERPKGSFSTLEIQRTEQGDSAMYLCASSRTTYTQYFGPGTRLTVL.

The chain links TRBV7-2 to TRBJ2-5; 11 positions agree with TRBD2. There are 17 residues in the CDR3. Unmatched junction bases numbered 11, after V lost 3 bases and J lost 5 bases. Germline lookup yields CDR1 SGHTA and CDR2 FQGNSA. The CDR3, as DNA: TGTGCCAGCAGCTTCCTACTAGCGGGAGTAGGAAGTGAGACCCAGTACTTC. This sequence encodes CASSFLLAGVGSETQYF.

V and J are TRBV6-5 and TRBJ2-2, with 11 bases aligning to TRBD1. Losses at the gene ends were 2 bases for V and 4 bases for J; bases not matched to a gene: 3. The length of the CDR3 is 16 residues. The germline gives CDR1 MNHEY, CDR2 SVGAGI. The CDR3 sequence: CASSYRGTGGTGELFF. CDR3 nucleotides: TGTGCCAGCAGTTACAGGGGGACAGGGGGCACCGGGGAGCTGTTTTTT.

This clonotype has just a few counts. The rearrangement links TRBV5-6 to TRBJ2-5, with TRBD2 identical over 11 bases. Trimming at V came to 4 bases and at J to 0 bases, leaving 5 bases not matched to a gene. The CDR3 has 16 amino acids. The V gene's germline CDR1 is SGHDT and CDR2 YYEEEE. CDR3 nucleotides: TGTGCCAGCAGCCCGATTAGCGGGAGGGACCAAGAGACCCAGTACTTC. As protein: CASSPISGRDQETQYF.

The chain has TRBV7-3 and TRBJ2-1; no definite D call. CDR1 SGHTA and CDR2 FQGTGA come from the germline V gene. The V end lost 6 bases, the J end lost 6 bases, and 9 bases lay between the germline ends. The CDR3 loop spans 12 amino acids. Written as DNA, the CDR3 is TGTGCCAGCAGTCAATACAGCAATGAGCAGTTCTTC. This codes for CASSQYSNEQFF.

This clonotype was counted between two and nine times. The V and J genes are TRBV6-2 or TRBV6-3 and TRBJ2-7; perhaps TRBD1 as D (5 bases). The CDR3 runs to 11 residues. The V end was cut by 6 bases, the J end by 3 bases, with 6 bases between. Germline assignment: CDR1 MNHEY and CDR2 SVGEGT. In nucleotides, the CDR3 is TGTGCCAGCAGGGACATCTACGAGCAGTACTTC. The encoded protein is CASRDIYEQYF.

V usage is TRBV11-2 and J usage is TRBJ2-2; 12 nucleotides match TRBD2. CDR3 length: 18 residues. Trimming took 5 bases from V and 6 from J; bases not matched to a gene: 13. Germline V gene sequence: CDR1 SGHAT, CDR2 FQNNGV. CDR3 sequence reads: CASSMYPELAGGSGELFF. As DNA, the CDR3 is TGTGCCAGCAGCATGTACCCGGAACTAGCGGGAGGATCCGGGGAGCTGTTTTTT.

This clonotype was detected a few times. The chain employs TRBV5-1 and TRBJ1-5; no firm D call. The germline CDR1 and CDR2 sequences are SGHRS and YFSETQ. V was trimmed by 4 bases and J by 5 bases, leaving 16 bases between them. CDR3 length: 15 amino acids. DNA for the CDR3: TGCGCCAGCAGCCCTCTGCCCGGTAGAGATCAGCCCCAGCATTTT. Protein sequence: CASSPLPGRDQPQHF.

The chain has TRBV5-1 and TRBJ2-3, with a tentative D call TRBD2 (6 bases). V was cut by 4 bases and J by 2 bases, with 29 bases left in between. This CDR3 is 20 amino acids long. From germline, CDR1 is SGHRS and CDR2 YFSETQ. As DNA, the CDR3 is TGCGCCAGCAGCCGAGCAACTTTCTCTGCATCTAGGGGACTCACAGATACGCAGTATTTT. Its translation: CASSRATFSASRGLTDTQYF.